This T cell receptor (beta chain) was recovered during a study of blood T cell repertoires in COVID-19. Study information: Both acute and convalescent COVID-19 samples were obtained from the United States, Italy and Spain. Sources were T cells, B-cell-depleted T cells, or PBMCs; the material itself was cDNA or gDNA.

Original data processing: Estimation of nucleated cell counts relied on the amplification of reference gene primers. Repertoires were generated with immunoSEQ multiplex PCR, while TCRdb's copy carries only in-frame clones and drops some. Clonal size and the V and J genes are those of that table, whereas D and trimming came from the DNA. Of some 150,000 clones detected, roughly nine tenths appear once; the ten largest clones hold 0.5% to 0.55%. V lost 10 bases, J lost 2 bases, and 15 bases lay in between. Germline-derived CDR1 and CDR2 are SNHLY and FYNNEI. This CDR3 region has 14 residues. This sequence was found in a man between 50 and 59 years old with acute or convalescent COVID-19. Material: peripheral blood. This chain connects TRBV2 to TRBJ2-1; D may be TRBD2 (7 bases). The CDR3 reads CATGGLTAYNEQFF. The CDR3 DNA reads as TGTGCCACCGGGGGGCTAACAGCCTACAATGAGCAGTTCTTC.